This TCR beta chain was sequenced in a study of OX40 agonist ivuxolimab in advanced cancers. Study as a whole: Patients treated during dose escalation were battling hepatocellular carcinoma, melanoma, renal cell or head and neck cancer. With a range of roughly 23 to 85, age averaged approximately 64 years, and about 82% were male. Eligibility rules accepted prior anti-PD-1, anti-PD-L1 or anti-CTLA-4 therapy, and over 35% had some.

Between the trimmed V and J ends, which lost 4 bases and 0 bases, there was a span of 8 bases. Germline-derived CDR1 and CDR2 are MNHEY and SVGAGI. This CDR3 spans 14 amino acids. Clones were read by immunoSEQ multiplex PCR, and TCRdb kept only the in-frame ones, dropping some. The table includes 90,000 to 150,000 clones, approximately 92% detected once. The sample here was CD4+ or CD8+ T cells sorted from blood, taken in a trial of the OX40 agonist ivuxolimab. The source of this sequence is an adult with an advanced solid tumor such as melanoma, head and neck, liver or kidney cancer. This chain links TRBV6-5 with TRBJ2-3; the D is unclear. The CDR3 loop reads CASSWYGSTDTQYF. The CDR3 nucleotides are TGTGCCAGCAGTTGGTACGGAAGCACAGATACGCAGTATTTT.